The 11 T cell receptor beta chains below were found in one sample sequenced in a study of Ad26.COV2.S vaccination and SARS-CoV-2 variants. The treatment: some 20 received Ad26.COV2.S at low or high dose, single or two shots; five or six received placebo; per-sample allocation not given. On day 63 after the first injection, vaccine and placebo recipients gave samples. The assay was immunoSEQ multiplex PCR, and TCRdb's table has in-frame clones only and misses some. In the table there are 410,000 or so clones, 92% of which are singletons. The input for sequencing was peripheral blood, taken in a trial of Ad26.COV2.S vaccine versus placebo. These receptors were collected from a person between 18 and 65 years old who received the Ad26.COV2.S COVID-19 vaccine or a placebo.

This rearrangement joins TRBV4-1 to TRBJ2-1; D ambiguous. This CDR3 has 15 residues. In germline, CDR1 is MGHRA, CDR2 YSYEKL. Trimming left V 0 bases short and J 9 bases short, with 15 bases between. Written as DNA, the CDR3 is TGCGCCAGCAGCCAAGATGCCGCGGAGTTGGTTGAGCAGTTCTTC. This sequence encodes CASSQDAAELVEQFF.

A remark on this clone: This specimen includes other DNA sequences encoding the same CDR3. J is TRBJ2-3 and V is TRBV11-3, with 7 bases that match TRBD2. J gave up 2 bases and V 5 bases, and 4 bases lay outside the gene matches. Germline values: CDR1 SGHNT, CDR2 YENEEA. The CDR3 covers 14 residues. DNA of the CDR3: TGTGCCAGCAGCCCGCGGGGGACCACAGATACGCAGTATTTT. Translated, it gives CASSPRGTTDTQYF.

The chain links TRBV24-1 to TRBJ2-3; the match to TRBD1 covers 7 bases. The CDR3 totals 16 residues. Per the germline V gene, CDR1 is KGHDR and CDR2 is SFDVKD. With V trimmed by 2 bases and J by 1 base, 5 bases remained unmatched. CDR3 nucleotides: TGTGCCACCAGTGATTCACAGGGGTACCGCACAGATACGCAGTATTTT. The encoded protein is CATSDSQGYRTDTQYF.

This chain uses TRBV12-3 or TRBV12-4 with TRBJ1-6, with D hard to call. CDR3 length: 13 amino acids. The ends were cut back, 3 bases at V and 8 bases at J, with 8 bases in the middle. CDR3 loop: CASSLKVYSPLHF. In nucleotides, the CDR3 is TGTGCCAGCAGTTTGAAGGTTTATTCACCCCTCCACTTT.

The chain employs TRBV15 and TRBJ2-5; D is uncertain. Germline V gives CDR1 LNHNV, CDR2 YYDKDF (reference sequence). With 3 bases removed from V and 0 bases from J, the gap between germline ends came to 5 bases. The CDR3 is 13 amino acids. The CDR3 nucleotides read TGTGCCACCAGCAGGTCTGACCAAGAGACCCAGTACTTC. Protein: CATSRSDQETQYF. Using reference TRBV15 and TRBJ2-5 for the parts outside the CDR3, the full variable domain is DAMVIQNPRYQVTQFGKPVTLSCSQTLNHNVMYWYQQKSSQAPKLLFHYYDKDFNNEADTPDNFQSRRPNTSFCFLDIRSPGLGDTAMYLCATSRSDQETQYFGPGTRLLVL.

This rearrangement joins TRBV13 to TRBJ1-3, with 7 bases matching TRBD1. Germline CDR1 reads PRHDT; CDR2 reads FYEKMQ (reference sequence). The V segment lost 2 bases and the J segment 4 bases; nucleotides outside the gene matches: 2. CDR3 length equals 14 residues. DNA for the CDR3: TGTGCCAGCAGCTTAACAGGGGCCGGAAACACCATATATTTT. It encodes CASSLTGAGNTIYF.

A remark on this clone: This specimen includes other DNA sequences encoding the same CDR3. In DNA, the CDR3 is TGCGCCAGCAGCTTGTCCCAATACGAGCAGTACTTC. This encodes CASSLSQYEQYF. The chain uses TRBV5-1 and TRBJ2-7; D is undetermined. The CDR3 runs to 12 residues. CDR1 and CDR2 (germline): SGHRS, YFSETQ. Trimming took 1 base from V and 4 from J, leaving 6 bases between them. Based on the CDR3 plus reference TRBV5-1 and TRBJ2-7, the full variable domain is KAGVTQTPRYLIKTRGQQVTLSCSPISGHRSVSWYQQTPGQGLQFLFEYFSETQRNKGNFPGRFSGRQFSNSRSEMNVSTLELGDSALYLCASSLSQYEQYFGPGTRLTVT.

V is TRBV12-5 and J is TRBJ1-1; no reliable D call. This CDR3 has 13 residues. V lost 6 bases and J lost 1, with 9 bases in between. Looked up from germline, CDR1 is LGHNT and CDR2 is FRNRAP. The CDR3 reads CASGLAPNTEAFF. Written as DNA, the CDR3 is TGTGCTAGTGGCCTCGCACCGAACACTGAAGCTTTCTTT.

V and J are TRBV7-2 and TRBJ1-5, with D unclear. The CDR3 has 15 residues. The V end was cut by 1 base, the J end by 10 bases, with 17 bases between. Germline loops: CDR1 SGHTA, CDR2 FQGNSA. The CDR3 protein is CASSLGDSLNRPQHF. In nucleotides, the CDR3 is TGTGCCAGCAGCTTAGGGGATTCCCTCAATCGACCCCAGCATTTT.

This clone was detected once. The rearrangement uses TRBV18 and TRBJ2-5; 7 bases fit TRBD1. This CDR3 is built from 15 residues. The V segment lost 5 bases and the J segment 5 bases; nucleotides outside the gene matches: 11. Germline V gene data show CDR1 as KGHSH and CDR2 as LQKENI. The CDR3 DNA follows: TGTGCCAGCTCATTCTCGACAGGGTGGGCGGAGACCCAGTACTTC. Amino acids: CASSFSTGWAETQYF.

The rearrangement joins TRBV7-9 to TRBJ2-3; tentatively, D is TRBD2 (6 bases). V gave up 2 bases and J gave up 5 bases, with 17 bases separating them. Looked up from germline, CDR1 is SEHNR and CDR2 is FQNEAQ (reference sequence). The CDR3 sequence is 16 residues long. The CDR3 region has the DNA TGTGCCAGCAGCTTACCGGGGGTCTTTTCAGGAGATACGCAGTATTTT. It is translated as CASSLPGVFSGDTQYF. Full variable domain (rest looked up from reference TRBV7-9 and TRBJ2-3): DTGVSQNPRHKITKRGQNVTFRCDPISEHNRLYWYRQTLGQGPEFLTYFQNEAQLEKSRLLSDRFSAERPKGSFSTLEIQRTEQGDSAMYLCASSLPGVFSGDTQYFGPGTRLTVL.